The 17 T cell receptor beta chains in this list originate from one sample, sequenced in a study of shared T cell receptors in the human thymus. The method was immunoSEQ multiplex PCR; TCRdb's version includes in-frame clones alone and lacks a portion of them. The data hold hundreds of thousands of clones, with roughly 90% observed a single time. This sample also belongs to another study, concerning human thymus T cells.

The sample taken for sequencing was thymocytes. These receptors came from a boy under two years old with a congenital heart defect.

This sequence joins TRBV14 and TRBJ1-1; D is perhaps TRBD1 (5 bases). This CDR3 comprises 15 residues. Germline CDR1 is SGHDN and CDR2 is FVKESK. V shed 4 bases and J shed 1 base, with 13 bases lying between them. CDR3 DNA sequence: TGTGCCAGCAGCCGGAGACAGCCAAAGAACACTGAAGCTTTCTTT. It yields the protein CASSRRQPKNTEAFF.

This clone occurred a few times. The genes are TRBV12-2 and TRBJ1-3. TRBV12-2 is designated a pseudogene. The CDR3 runs to 10 residues. In DNA, the CDR3 is TGTGCAATCCCAGCGGACACCATATATTTT. Amino acid sequence: CAIPADTIYF.

The chain combines TRBV19 with TRBJ1-1, with no clear D. In germline, CDR1 is LNHDA, CDR2 SQIVND (reference sequence). The CDR3 spans 14 residues. V lost 3 bases to trimming and J lost 2 bases, with 10 bases between them. CDR3 region: CASSISGINTEAFF. The CDR3 DNA follows: TGTGCCAGTAGTATCTCAGGTATTAACACTGAAGCTTTCTTT.

This clone has only one observation. V usage is TRBV30 and J usage is TRBJ2-1, with 7 bases fitting TRBD1. The germline V gene has CDR1 GTSNPN and CDR2 SVGIG (reference sequence). Losses at the gene ends were 4 bases for V and 8 bases for J; bases not matched to a gene: 8. The CDR3 covers 13 residues. The CDR3 DNA reads as TGTGCCTGGATCCAGACAGGGTTTCATGAGCAGTTCTTC. Its protein product is CAWIQTGFHEQFF.

CDR3 bases: TGTGCCTGGGCGACAGGAAACACTGAAGCTTTCTTT. The encoded protein is CAWATGNTEAFF. The chain employs TRBV30 and TRBJ1-1; weak D call: TRBD1 (6 bases). The CDR3 runs 12 residues. Trimming removed 5 bases at V and 2 bases at J, with 9 bases between. Germline V gives CDR1 GTSNPN, CDR2 SVGIG (reference sequence).

The V call is TRBV10-2, the J call TRBJ2-1; 9 bases line up with TRBD2. The CDR3 is 17 residues long. Germline V gene data show CDR1 as WSHSY and CDR2 as SAAADI. J lost 9 bases, V lost 3 bases, and 15 bases had no gene match. CDR3 sequence reads: CASSDQIAGVIRGEQFF. The CDR3 DNA is TGCGCCAGCAGTGACCAAATAGCGGGAGTAATACGGGGTGAGCAGTTCTTC.

The chain carries TRBV7-9 and TRBJ2-1; no clear D. V lost 1 base to trimming and J lost 3 bases, with 7 bases between them. CDR3 length: 14 amino acids. Germline lookup yields CDR1 SEHNR and CDR2 FQNEAQ (reference sequence). CDR3 DNA sequence: TGTGCCAGCAGCTTAGACTACCTCTACAATGAGCAGTTCTTC. Residues: CASSLDYLYNEQFF.

This clone was recorded once. The chain couples TRBV18 to TRBJ2-4, with TRBD2 matching over 7 bases. The CDR3 has 15 amino acids. The V gene's germline CDR1 is KGHSH and CDR2 LQKENI. V dropped 3 bases and J dropped 2; count of bases not matched to a gene: 4. CDR3 coding DNA: TGTGCCAGCTCACCCGCGGGAGTCACCAAAAACATTCAGTACTTC. Translated, it gives CASSPAGVTKNIQYF.

The CDR3 DNA follows: TGCGCCAGCGGCAGGGACTTCCCCTACAATGAGCAGTTCTTC. The encoded protein is CASGRDFPYNEQFF. This chain links TRBV4-1 with TRBJ2-1; D may be TRBD2 (6 bases). Germline CDR1 MGHRA, CDR2 YSYEKL. The CDR3 runs to 14 residues. V was trimmed by 8 bases and J by 2 bases, leaving 13 bases between them.

The chain is built from TRBV5-8 and TRBJ2-7; possible D gene TRBD2, 6 bases. Trimming took 4 bases from V and 11 from J, leaving 13 bases between them. The CDR3 contains 11 residues. Germline CDR1 reads SGHTS; CDR2 reads YDEGEE. The CDR3 nucleotides read TGTGCCAGCAGCGGCGTCTGGGGGGAGTACTTC. It yields the protein CASSGVWGEYF. Together with reference TRBV5-8 and TRBJ2-7, the CDR3 gives the full variable domain: EAGVTQSPTHLIKTRGQQATLRCSPISGHTSVYWYQQALGLGLQFLLWYDEGEERNRGNFPPRFSGRQFPNYSSELNVNALELEDSALYLCASSGVWGEYFGPGTRLTVT.

The genes are TRBV30 and TRBJ1-5; D gene uncertain. CDR3 length: 15 amino acids. V lost 1 base and J 0 bases, leaving 10 bases between the germline ends. Germline V lookup: CDR1 GTSNPN, CDR2 SVGIG (reference sequence). The CDR3: CAWSGNSYSNQPQHF. In DNA, the CDR3 is TGTGCCTGGAGTGGGAACAGCTATAGCAATCAGCCCCAGCATTTT.

This chain links TRBV6-1 with TRBJ2-1; D is ambiguous. V was pared by 5 bases and J by 1 base, with 12 bases between. The CDR3 runs to 15 residues. Germline CDR1 reads MNHNS; CDR2 reads SASEGT. DNA for the CDR3: TGTGCCAGCAGTTCACCTGTGCGTTCCTACAATGAGCAGTTCTTC. Translating gives CASSSPVRSYNEQFF.

The chain has TRBV5-1 and TRBJ2-7, with TRBD2 matching 7 bases. Germline V CDR1 and CDR2: SGHRS, YFSETQ. The trim removed 0 bases at V and 0 bases at J, leaving 12 bases unmatched. The CDR3 spans 18 residues. DNA of the CDR3: TGCGCCAGCAGCTTGGGGTCTAGCGGAACCAGTAGCTCCTACGAGCAGTACTTC. Its translation: CASSLGSSGTSSSYEQYF.

The chain is built from TRBV5-1 and TRBJ2-3; TRBD2 matches 7 bases. The germline V gene has CDR1 SGHRS and CDR2 YFSETQ. After removal of 4 bases from V and 2 bases from J, the junction contained 1 base not matched to a gene. The CDR3 contains 13 residues. CDR3 sequence: CASSGTNTDTQYF. Here the CDR3 DNA reads TGCGCCAGCAGCGGGACTAACACAGATACGCAGTATTTT.

The chain is built from TRBV19 and TRBJ1-3; D is unclear. Trimming took off 6 bases at V and 0 bases at J, with 3 bases between the two ends. The CDR3 is 12 residues long. Looked up from germline, CDR1 is LNHDA and CDR2 is SQIVND (reference sequence). CDR3 residues: CASSLSGNTIYF. In DNA form, the CDR3 reads TGTGCCAGTAGCCTCTCTGGAAACACCATATATTTT.

CDR3 nucleotides: TGTGCCAGCAGCTTTGGGACTAGCGGGAGTCGGAACGAGCAGTACTTC. As protein: CASSFGTSGSRNEQYF. V usage is TRBV7-2 and J usage is TRBJ2-7; TRBD2 matches at 14 bases. The CDR3 has 16 residues. Trimming cost V 3 bases and J 5 bases; bases outside gene matches: 6. Looked up from germline, CDR1 is SGHTA and CDR2 is FQGNSA. The entire variable domain, with the rest obtained from reference TRBV7-2 and TRBJ2-7, is as follows: GAGVSQSPSNKVTEKGKDVELRCDPISGHTALYWYRQSLGQGLEFLIYFQGNSAPDKSGLPSDRFSAERTGGSVSTLTIQRTQQEDSAVYLCASSFGTSGSRNEQYFGPGTRLTVT.

V and J are TRBV27 and TRBJ2-1; a weak D match, TRBD2 (6 bases). Deletions cut 9 bases from V and 0 bases from J, with 12 bases between. Germline values: CDR1 MNHEY, CDR2 SMNVEV (reference sequence). This CDR3 region has 14 residues. The CDR3 reads CASRRESSYNEQFF. Written as DNA, the CDR3 is TGTGCCAGTAGACGGGAGAGCTCCTACAATGAGCAGTTCTTC.